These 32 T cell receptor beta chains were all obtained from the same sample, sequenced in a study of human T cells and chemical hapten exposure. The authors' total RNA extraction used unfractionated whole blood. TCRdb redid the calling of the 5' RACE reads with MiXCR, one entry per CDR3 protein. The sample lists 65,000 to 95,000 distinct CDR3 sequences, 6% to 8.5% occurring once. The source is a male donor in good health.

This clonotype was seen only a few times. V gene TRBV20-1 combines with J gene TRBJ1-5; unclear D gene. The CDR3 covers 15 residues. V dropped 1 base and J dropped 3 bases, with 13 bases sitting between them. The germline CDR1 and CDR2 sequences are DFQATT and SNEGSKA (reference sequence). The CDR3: CSARAFRRLNQPQHF. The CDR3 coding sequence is TGCAGTGCTAGAGCTTTTCGGCGGCTCAATCAGCCCCAGCATTTT.

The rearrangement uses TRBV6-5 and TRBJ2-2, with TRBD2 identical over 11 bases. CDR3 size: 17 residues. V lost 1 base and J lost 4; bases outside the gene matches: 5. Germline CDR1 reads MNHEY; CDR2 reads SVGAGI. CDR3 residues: CASSYLLAGASTGELFF. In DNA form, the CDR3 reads TGTGCCAGCAGTTACTTACTAGCGGGGGCGAGCACCGGGGAGCTGTTTTTT.

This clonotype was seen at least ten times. The CDR3 nucleotides are TGTGCCAGCAGCTTGGCTTCTTATAACCCCCCCGATACGCAGTATTTT. Amino acid sequence: CASSLASYNPPDTQYF. The rearrangement joins TRBV5-4 to TRBJ2-3, with D unresolved. Germline CDR1 SGHNT, CDR2 YYREEE (reference sequence). The CDR3 loop spans 16 amino acids. V lost 0 bases to trimming and J lost 6 bases, with 17 bases between them.

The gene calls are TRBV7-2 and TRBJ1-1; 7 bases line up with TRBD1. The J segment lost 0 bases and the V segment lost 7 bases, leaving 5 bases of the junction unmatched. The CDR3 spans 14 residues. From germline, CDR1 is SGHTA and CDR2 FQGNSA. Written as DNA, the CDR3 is TGTGCCAGCATAGGCAGGGGGTTGAACACTGAAGCTTTCTTT. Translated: CASIGRGLNTEAFF.

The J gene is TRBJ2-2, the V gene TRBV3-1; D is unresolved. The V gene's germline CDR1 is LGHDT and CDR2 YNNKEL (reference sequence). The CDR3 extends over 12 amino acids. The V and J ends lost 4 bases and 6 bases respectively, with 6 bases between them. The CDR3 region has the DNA TGTGCCAGCAGCCGACGGGCCGGGGAGCTGTTTTTT. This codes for CASSRRAGELFF.

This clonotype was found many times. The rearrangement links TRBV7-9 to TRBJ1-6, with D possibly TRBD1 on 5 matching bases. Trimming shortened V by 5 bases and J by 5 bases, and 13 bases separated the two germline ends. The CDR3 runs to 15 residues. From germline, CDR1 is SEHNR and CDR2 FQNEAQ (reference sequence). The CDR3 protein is CASSLGSGDNSPLHF. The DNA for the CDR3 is TGTGCCAGCAGCCTTGGGTCGGGGGATAATTCACCCCTCCACTTT.

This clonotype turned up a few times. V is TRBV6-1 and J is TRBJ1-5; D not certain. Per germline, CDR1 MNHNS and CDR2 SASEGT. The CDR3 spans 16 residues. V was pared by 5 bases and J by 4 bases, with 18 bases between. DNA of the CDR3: TGTGCCAGCAGTACCAAAGCACCCCGGGGAAATCAGCCCCAGCATTTT. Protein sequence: CASSTKAPRGNQPQHF.

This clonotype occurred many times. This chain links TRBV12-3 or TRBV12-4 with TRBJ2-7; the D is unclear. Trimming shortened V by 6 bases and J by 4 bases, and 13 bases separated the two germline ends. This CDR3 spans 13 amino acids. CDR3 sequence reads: CASRQAASYEQYF. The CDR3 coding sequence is TGTGCCAGCAGGCAGGCAGCTTCATACGAGCAGTACTTC.

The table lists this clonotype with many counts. The CDR3 spells CASSSSPDPHEQYF. The CDR3 DNA is TGTGCCAGCAGCTCCTCCCCGGACCCCCACGAGCAGTACTTC. V gene TRBV7-9 combines with J gene TRBJ2-7; D gene uncertain. The CDR3 consists of 14 residues. V lost 4 bases and J 5 bases, leaving 15 bases between the germline ends. Germline V CDR1 and CDR2: SEHNR, FQNEAQ (reference sequence). Filled out from reference TRBV7-9 and TRBJ2-7, the complete variable domain reads DTGVSQNPRHKITKRGQNVTFRCDPISEHNRLYWYRQTLGQGPEFLTYFQNEAQLEKSRLLSDRFSAERPKGSFSTLEIQRTEQGDSAMYLCASSSSPDPHEQYFGPGTRLTVT.

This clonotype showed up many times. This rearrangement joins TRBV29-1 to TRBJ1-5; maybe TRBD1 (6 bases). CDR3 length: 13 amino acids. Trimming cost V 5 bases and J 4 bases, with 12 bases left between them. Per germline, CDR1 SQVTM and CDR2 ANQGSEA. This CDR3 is CSVKRGENQPQHF. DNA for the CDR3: TGCAGCGTTAAAAGGGGGGAGAATCAGCCCCAGCATTTT. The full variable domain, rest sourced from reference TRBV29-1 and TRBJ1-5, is SAVISQKPSRDICQRGTSLTIQCQVDSQVTMMFWYRQQPGQSLTLIATANQGSEATYESGFVIDKFPISRPNLTFSTLTVSNMSPEDSSIYLCSVKRGENQPQHFGDGTRLSIL.

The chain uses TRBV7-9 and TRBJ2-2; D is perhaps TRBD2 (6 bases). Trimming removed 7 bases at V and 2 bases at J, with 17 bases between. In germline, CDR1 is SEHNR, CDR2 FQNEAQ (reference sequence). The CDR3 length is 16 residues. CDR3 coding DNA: TGTGCCAGCACCCACGGGAGCCCTATTAACACCGGGGAGCTGTTTTTT. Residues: CASTHGSPINTGELFF.

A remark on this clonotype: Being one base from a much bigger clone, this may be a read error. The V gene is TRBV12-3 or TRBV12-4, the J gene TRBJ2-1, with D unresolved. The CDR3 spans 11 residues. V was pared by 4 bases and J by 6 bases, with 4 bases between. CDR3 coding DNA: TGTGCCAGCAGTTCAATCAATGAGCAGTTCTTC. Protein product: CASSSINEQFF.

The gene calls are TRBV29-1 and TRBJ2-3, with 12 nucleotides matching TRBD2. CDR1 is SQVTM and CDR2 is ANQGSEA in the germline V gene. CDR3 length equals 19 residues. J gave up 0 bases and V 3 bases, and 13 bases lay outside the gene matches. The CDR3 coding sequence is TGCAGCGTTGACCGACCTTCCAGACTAGCGGGGGCCAGCACAGATACGCAGTATTTT. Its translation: CSVDRPSRLAGASTDTQYF.

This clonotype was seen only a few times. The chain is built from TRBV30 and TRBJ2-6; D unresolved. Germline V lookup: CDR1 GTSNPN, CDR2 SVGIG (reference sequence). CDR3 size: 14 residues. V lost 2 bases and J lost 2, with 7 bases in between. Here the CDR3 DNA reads TGTGCCTGGAGTTGGCTGGCTGGGGCCAACGTCCTGACTTTC. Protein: CAWSWLAGANVLTF.

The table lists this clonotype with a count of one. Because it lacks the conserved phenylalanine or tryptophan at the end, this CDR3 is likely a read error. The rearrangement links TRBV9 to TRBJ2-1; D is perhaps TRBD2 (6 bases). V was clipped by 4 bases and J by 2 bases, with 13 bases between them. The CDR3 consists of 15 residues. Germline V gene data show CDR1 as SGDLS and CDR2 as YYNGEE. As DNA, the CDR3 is TGTGCCAGCAGCCCATGGGACTCCCCCTACAATGAGCAGTTCTCC. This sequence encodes CASSPWDSPYNEQFS.

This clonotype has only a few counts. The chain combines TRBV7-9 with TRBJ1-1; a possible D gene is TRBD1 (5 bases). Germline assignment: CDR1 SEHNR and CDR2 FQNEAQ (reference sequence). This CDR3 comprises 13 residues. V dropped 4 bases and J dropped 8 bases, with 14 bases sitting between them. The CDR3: CASSWAGTEEAFF. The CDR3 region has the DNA TGTGCCAGCAGCTGGGCCGGGACGGAAGAAGCTTTCTTT.

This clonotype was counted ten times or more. CDR3 protein: CASSHPWAGGTEQFF. CDR3 nucleotide sequence: TGTGCCAGCAGCCATCCCTGGGCGGGAGGAACTGAGCAGTTCTTC. The V and J genes are TRBV3-1 and TRBJ2-1; 8 bases fit TRBD2. Germline CDR1 is LGHDT and CDR2 is YNNKEL (reference sequence). The CDR3 loop spans 15 amino acids. Germline trimming cut 3 bases from V and 9 bases from J; bases unmatched to any gene: 10.

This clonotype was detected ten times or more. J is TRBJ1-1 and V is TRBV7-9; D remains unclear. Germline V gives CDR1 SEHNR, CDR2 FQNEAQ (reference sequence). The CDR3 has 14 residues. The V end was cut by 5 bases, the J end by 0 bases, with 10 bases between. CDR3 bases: TGTGCCAGCAGCAGACAAGGAATGAACACTGAAGCTTTCTTT. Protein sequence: CASSRQGMNTEAFF.

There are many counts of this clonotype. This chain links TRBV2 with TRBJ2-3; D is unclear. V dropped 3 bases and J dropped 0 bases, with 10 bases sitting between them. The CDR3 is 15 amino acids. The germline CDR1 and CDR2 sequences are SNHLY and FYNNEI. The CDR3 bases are TGTGCCAGCAGTGATTTACATCCTAGCACAGATACGCAGTATTTT. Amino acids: CASSDLHPSTDTQYF.

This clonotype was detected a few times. The CDR3 nucleotides read TGTGCCAGCAGTTTTTGGGGGGACGAGCAGTACTTC. It encodes CASSFWGDEQYF. The gene calls are TRBV12-3 or TRBV12-4 and TRBJ2-7; a possible D gene is TRBD2 (6 bases). V dropped 3 bases and J dropped 5 bases, with 8 bases sitting between them. CDR3 length equals 12 residues.

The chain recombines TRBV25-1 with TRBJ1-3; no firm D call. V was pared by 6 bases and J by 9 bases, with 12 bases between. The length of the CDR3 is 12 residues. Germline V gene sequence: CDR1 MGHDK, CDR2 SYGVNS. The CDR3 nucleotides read TGTGCCAGCAGCCCCAAGGGTATCACCATATATTTT. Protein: CASSPKGITIYF.

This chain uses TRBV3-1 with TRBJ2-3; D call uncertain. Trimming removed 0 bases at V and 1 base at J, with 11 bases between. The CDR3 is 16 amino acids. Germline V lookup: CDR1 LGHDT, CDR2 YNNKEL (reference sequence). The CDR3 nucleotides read TGTGCCAGCAGCCAAGACCGGTCCTCCCGCACAGATACGCAGTATTTT. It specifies CASSQDRSSRTDTQYF.

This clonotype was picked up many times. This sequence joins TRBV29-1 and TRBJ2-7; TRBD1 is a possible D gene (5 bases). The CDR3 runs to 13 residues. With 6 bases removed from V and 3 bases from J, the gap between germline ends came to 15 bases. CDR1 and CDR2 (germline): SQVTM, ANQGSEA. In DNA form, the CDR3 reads TGCAGCGTCGTGGGGCGGTTCGGCTACGAGCAGTACTTC. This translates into CSVVGRFGYEQYF.

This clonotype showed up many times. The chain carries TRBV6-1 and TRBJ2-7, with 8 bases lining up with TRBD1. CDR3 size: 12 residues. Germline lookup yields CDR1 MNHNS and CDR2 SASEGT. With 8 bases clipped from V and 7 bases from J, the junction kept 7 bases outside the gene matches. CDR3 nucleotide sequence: TGTGCCAGCCGCAGGGGGCCAGGGGAGCAGTACTTC. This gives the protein CASRRGPGEQYF.

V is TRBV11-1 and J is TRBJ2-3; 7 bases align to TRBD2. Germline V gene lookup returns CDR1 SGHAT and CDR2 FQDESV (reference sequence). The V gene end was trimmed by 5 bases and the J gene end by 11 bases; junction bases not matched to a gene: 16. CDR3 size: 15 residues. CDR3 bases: TGTGCCAGCAGCCCCGGCGGGGGTGACTATAGTAAGCAGTATTTT. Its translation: CASSPGGGDYSKQYF.

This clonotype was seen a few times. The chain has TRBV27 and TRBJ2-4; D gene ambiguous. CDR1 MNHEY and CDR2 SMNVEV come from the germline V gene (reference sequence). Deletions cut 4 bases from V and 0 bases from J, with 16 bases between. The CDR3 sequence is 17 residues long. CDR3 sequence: CASSSLRESLAKNIQYF. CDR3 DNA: TGTGCCAGCAGTTCCCTTAGAGAGTCCTTAGCCAAAAACATTCAGTACTTC.

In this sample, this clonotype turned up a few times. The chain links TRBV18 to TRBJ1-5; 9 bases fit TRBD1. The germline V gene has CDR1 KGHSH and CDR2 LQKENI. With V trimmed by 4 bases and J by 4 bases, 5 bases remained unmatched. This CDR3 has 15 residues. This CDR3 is CASSQQGAGNQPQHF. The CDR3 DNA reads TGTGCCAGCTCACAACAGGGGGCGGGTAATCAGCCCCAGCATTTT.

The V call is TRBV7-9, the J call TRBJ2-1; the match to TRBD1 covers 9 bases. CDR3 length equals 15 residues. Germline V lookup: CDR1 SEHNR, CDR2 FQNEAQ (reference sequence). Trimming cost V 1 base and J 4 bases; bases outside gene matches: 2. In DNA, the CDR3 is TGTGCCAGCAGCTTAGGGGACAGGGAGTACAATGAGCAGTTCTTC. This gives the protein CASSLGDREYNEQFF.

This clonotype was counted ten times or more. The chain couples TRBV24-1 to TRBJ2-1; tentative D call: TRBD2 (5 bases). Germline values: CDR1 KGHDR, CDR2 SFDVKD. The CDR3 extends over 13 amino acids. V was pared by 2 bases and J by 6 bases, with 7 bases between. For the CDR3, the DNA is TGTGCCACCAGTGATTGGGCGGGCAATGAGCAGTTCTTC. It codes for CATSDWAGNEQFF.

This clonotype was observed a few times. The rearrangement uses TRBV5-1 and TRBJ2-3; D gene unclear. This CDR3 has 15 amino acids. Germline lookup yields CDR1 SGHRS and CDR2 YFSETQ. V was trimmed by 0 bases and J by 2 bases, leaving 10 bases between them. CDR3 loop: CASSLGRFDTDTQYF. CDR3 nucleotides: TGCGCCAGCAGCTTGGGGCGGTTTGACACAGATACGCAGTATTTT.

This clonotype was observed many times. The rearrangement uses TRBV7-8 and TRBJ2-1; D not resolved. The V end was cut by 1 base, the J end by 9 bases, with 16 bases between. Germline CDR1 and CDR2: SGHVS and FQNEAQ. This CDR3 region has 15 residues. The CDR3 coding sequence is TGTGCCAGCAGCTTAGAGGCGTTACACACGGGTGAGCAGTTCTTC. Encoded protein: CASSLEALHTGEQFF.

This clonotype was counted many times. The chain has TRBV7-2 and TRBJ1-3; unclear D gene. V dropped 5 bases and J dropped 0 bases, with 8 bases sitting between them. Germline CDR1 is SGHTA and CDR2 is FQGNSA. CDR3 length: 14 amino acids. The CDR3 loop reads CASSRGSSGNTIYF. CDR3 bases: TGTGCCAGCAGCCGTGGTAGCTCTGGAAACACCATATATTTT. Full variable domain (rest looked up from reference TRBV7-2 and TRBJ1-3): GAGVSQSPSNKVTEKGKDVELRCDPISGHTALYWYRQSLGQGLEFLIYFQGNSAPDKSGLPSDRFSAERTGGSVSTLTIQRTQQEDSAVYLCASSRGSSGNTIYFGEGSWLTVV.